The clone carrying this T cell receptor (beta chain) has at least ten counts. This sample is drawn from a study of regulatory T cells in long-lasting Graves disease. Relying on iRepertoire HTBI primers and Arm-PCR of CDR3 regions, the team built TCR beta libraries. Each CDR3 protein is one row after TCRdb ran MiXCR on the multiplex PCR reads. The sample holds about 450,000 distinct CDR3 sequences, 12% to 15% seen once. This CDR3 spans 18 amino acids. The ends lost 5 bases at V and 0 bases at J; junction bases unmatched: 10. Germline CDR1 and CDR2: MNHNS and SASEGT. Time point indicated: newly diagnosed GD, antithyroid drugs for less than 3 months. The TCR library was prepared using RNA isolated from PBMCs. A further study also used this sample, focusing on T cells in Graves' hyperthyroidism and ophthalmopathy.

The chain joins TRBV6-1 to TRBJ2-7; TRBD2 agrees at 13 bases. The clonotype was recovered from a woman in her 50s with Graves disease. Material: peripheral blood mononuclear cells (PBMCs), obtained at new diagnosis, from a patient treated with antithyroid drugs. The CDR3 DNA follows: TGTGCCAGCAGTCAGGGACTAGCGGGACTGCTGTACTCCTACGAGCAGTACTTC. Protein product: CASSQGLAGLLYSYEQYF.